This TCR beta chain originates from a study of OX40 agonist ivuxolimab in advanced cancers. Context from the whole study: The costimulatory receptor OX40 (CD134) was targeted by ivuxolimab, a fully human IgG2 agonistic monoclonal antibody. Intravenous ivuxolimab was administered to patients every 2 weeks at six dose levels: 0.01, 0.1, 0.3, 1.5, 3 and 10 mg/kg. Patients were allowed to have had prior anti-PD-1, anti-PD-L1 or anti-CTLA-4 therapy, and 30% to 40% of the dose-escalation patients had been treated with checkpoint inhibitors. The point of sequencing TCRbeta in the periphery was to test whether ivuxolimab changed TCR sequence diversity and drove clonal T-cell expansion. The dose-escalation cohort was 82.7% male with a mean age of around 62 years, ranging from about 20 to 80. The paper describes the monotherapy dose-escalation part (N of about 47 patients) of the phase I trial of ivuxolimab. Of the approximately 50 dose-escalation patients, hepatocellular carcinoma was present in approximately 20, melanoma in approximately 15, renal cell carcinoma in 9 and head and neck cancer in 9. Partial responses occurred in three dose-escalation patients, of whom one had hepatocellular carcinoma and two had cutaneous melanoma.

CDR3 length: 15 amino acids, cysteine to phenylalanine. Only the CDR3 DNA stays, 45 bases, in frame from base 1. For CDR1 and CDR2, the germline V gene lists SGHTA and FQGNSA. The junction shows trimming of 5 bases on V and 1 base on J, and the gene matches do not reach 6 bases of it. Overall results and qualifications from the work: In the 0.1-3.0 mg/kg groups, partial responders were among the patients with the lowest normalized peripheral clonal expansion, particularly in CD8+ T cells. At doses from 0.1 to 3.0 mg/kg, clonal expansion was seen in both CD4+ and CD8+ blood T cells between baseline and week 6. After ivuxolimab, more expanded clones were found on average in CD8+ T cells than in CD4+ T cells. Low levels of normalized T-cell clonal expansion were also seen in some patients who did not respond. The antigen specificity of the peripheral T cells that underwent clonal expansion was not determined.

Note on this clone: Its antigen has not been determined. No per-base quality is available; no much larger clone lies one base away.

Patients with a history of autoimmune disease or receiving systemic immunosuppression were excluded from the trial. In every dose cohort, peripheral blood was drawn for TCR sequencing at baseline, cycle 4 day 1, and cycle 7 day 1. The samples were taken from a phase I, first-in-human, multicenter, open-label dose-escalation trial of ivuxolimab. Adults with locally advanced or metastatic melanoma, renal cell, hepatocellular, or head and neck squamous cell carcinoma were enrolled in the trial. Before TCR sequencing, CD4+ and CD8+ T cells were separately sorted from peripheral blood. For sequencing of the TCRbeta CDR3 region, genomic DNA was extracted from the sorted cells. TCRbeta CDR3 regions were sequenced using the immunoSEQ Assay. In TCRdb, the immuneACCESS table is reduced to in-frame sequences with V and J assigned. These tables do not hold every clone; where another copy was compared, an unresolved V gene accounts for under half, and the others remain unexplained. The sample records 20,000 to 25,000 clones, about 89% of which are singletons. 58% of the sample lies in the top ten.

Rearrangement joined TRBV7-2 to TRBJ1-1; TRBD1 aligns with 8 central bases. Specimen: CD4+ or CD8+ T cells sorted from blood, collected in a trial of the OX40 agonist ivuxolimab. This clonotype originated in an adult with an advanced solid tumor such as melanoma, head and neck, liver or kidney cancer. The CDR3 sequence is CASSTRTGRNTEAFF. The DNA reads as follows: TGTGCCAGCAGCACCCGGACAGGGAGGAACACTGAAGCTTTCTTT.